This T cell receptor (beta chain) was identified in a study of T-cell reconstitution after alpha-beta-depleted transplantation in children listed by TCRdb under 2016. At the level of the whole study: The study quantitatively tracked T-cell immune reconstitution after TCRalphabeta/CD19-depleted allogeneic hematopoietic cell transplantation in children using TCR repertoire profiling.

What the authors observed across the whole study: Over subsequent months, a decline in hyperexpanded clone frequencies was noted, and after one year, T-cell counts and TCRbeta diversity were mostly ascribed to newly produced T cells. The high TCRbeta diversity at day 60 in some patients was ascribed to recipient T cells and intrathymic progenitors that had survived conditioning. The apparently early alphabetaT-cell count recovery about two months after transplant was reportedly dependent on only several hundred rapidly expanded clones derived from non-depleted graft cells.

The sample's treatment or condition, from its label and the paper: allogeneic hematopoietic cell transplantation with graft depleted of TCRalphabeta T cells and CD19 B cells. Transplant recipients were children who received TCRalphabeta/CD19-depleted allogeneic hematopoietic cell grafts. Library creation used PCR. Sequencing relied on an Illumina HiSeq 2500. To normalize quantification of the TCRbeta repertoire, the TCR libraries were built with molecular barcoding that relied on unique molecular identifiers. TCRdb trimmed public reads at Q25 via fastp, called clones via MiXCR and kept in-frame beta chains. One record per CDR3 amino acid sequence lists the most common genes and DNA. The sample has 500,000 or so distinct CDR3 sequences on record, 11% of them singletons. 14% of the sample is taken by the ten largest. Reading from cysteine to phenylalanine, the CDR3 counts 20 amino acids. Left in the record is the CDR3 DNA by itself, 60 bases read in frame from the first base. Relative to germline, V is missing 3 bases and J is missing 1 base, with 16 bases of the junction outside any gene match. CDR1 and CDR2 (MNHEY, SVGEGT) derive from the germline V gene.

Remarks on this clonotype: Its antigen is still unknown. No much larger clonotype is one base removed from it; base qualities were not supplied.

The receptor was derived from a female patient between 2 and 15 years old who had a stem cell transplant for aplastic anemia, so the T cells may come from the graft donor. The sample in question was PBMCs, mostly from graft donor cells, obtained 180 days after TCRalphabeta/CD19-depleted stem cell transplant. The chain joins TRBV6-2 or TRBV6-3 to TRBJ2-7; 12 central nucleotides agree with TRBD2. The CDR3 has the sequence CASSYQQRLTSGRRSYEQYF. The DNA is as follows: TGTGCCAGCAGTTATCAACAGAGACTTACTAGCGGGAGGAGGTCCTACGAGCAGTACTTC.